These 18 T cell receptor beta chains share one sample of origin, sequenced in a study of vaccination effects on CD4 cells after COVID-19 (dated 2022 in TCRdb). The ViraFEST assay stimulated PBMC with viral peptide pools and then used TCR sequencing to identify antigen-specific CD4+ T cell clonotypes by expansion. After more than 9 days of culture, CD4+ T cells were isolated with the EasySep CD4+ T cell isolation kit. Participants received two doses of either the BNT162b2 or the mRNA-1273 mRNA SARS-CoV-2 vaccine. Receptor amplification or capture employed the immunoSEQ multiplex PCR assay. TCRdb limited this immuneACCESS table to in-frame rearrangements with V and J called. A share of clones is missing; checked studies link under half to unresolved V genes, and the rest is unexplained. The sample profile shows 25,000 to 35,000 clones; more than 65% of them were found once. Of the sample, roughly 15% is held by the ten largest clones.

Which antigens these TCRs recognize remains unknown. Source: CD4+ T cells from PBMCs cultured with HCoV-229E spike peptides, taken after COVID-19 vaccination. The cell subset or site label here, explained by the study, means: HCoV-229E spike overlapping peptide pool stimulation. The receptor source for this set is a human donor who received a COVID-19 vaccine.

This chain joins TRBV5-8 and TRBJ1-1; the D gene is possibly TRBD1 (5 bases). This CDR3 spans 14 amino acids. The V end lost 0 bases, the J end lost 1 base, and 7 bases lay between the germline ends. CDR1 is SGHTS and CDR2 is YDEGEE in the germline V gene. The CDR3 loop is CASSLAGGNTEAFF. The CDR3 region has the DNA TGTGCCAGCAGCTTGGCCGGGGGGAACACTGAAGCTTTCTTT.

A single count supports this clone. V and J are TRBV11-3 and TRBJ2-1; 8 bases are a match to TRBD2. The CDR3 is 14 residues long. Germline trimming cut 9 bases from V and 0 bases from J; bases unmatched to any gene: 4. Germline-derived CDR1 and CDR2 are SGHNT and YENEEA. The CDR3 loop is CARISGSSYNEQFF. Here the CDR3 DNA reads TGTGCCAGAATAAGCGGGAGCTCCTACAATGAGCAGTTCTTC.

V usage is TRBV6-5 and J usage is TRBJ1-5; possibly TRBD1 for D (5 bases). CDR1 and CDR2 from the germline V gene are MNHEY and SVGAGI. The CDR3 consists of 15 residues. Trimming left V 2 bases short and J 5 bases short, with 13 bases between. The CDR3 DNA sequence: TGTGCCAGCAGTTACGCGCAGGGCAGTGATCAGCCCCAGCATTTT. Its translation is CASSYAQGSDQPQHF.

V is TRBV6-5 and J is TRBJ2-7, with D tentatively TRBD2 (5 bases). The CDR3 extends over 15 amino acids. The germline V and J ends were trimmed by 0 bases and 0 bases, with 9 bases remaining between them. The germline V gene has CDR1 MNHEY and CDR2 SVGAGI. CDR3 DNA: TGTGCCAGCAGTTACTCGAGGGCTTACTCCTACGAGCAGTACTTC. Protein product: CASSYSRAYSYEQYF.

The rearrangement links TRBV19 to TRBJ2-7; D is possibly TRBD1 (5 bases). The CDR3 has 13 residues. Trimming removed 6 bases from V and 0 bases from J, with 9 bases in between. Germline values: CDR1 LNHDA, CDR2 SQIVND (reference sequence). CDR3 loop: CASSGQNSYEQYF. CDR3 bases: TGTGCCAGTAGCGGACAAAACTCCTACGAGCAGTACTTC. The entire variable domain, with the rest obtained from reference TRBV19 and TRBJ2-7, is as follows: DGGITQSPKYLFRKEGQNVTLSCEQNLNHDAMYWYRQDPGQGLRLIYYSQIVNDFQKGDIAEGYSVSREKKESFPLTVTSAQKNPTAFYLCASSGQNSYEQYFGPGTRLTVT.

This clone was counted only a few times. The rearrangement joins TRBV6-5 to TRBJ1-2; TRBD1 is a possible D gene (6 bases). CDR1 and CDR2 (germline): MNHEY, SVGAGI. The CDR3 sequence is 15 residues long. Trimming removed 6 bases at V and 0 bases at J, with 14 bases between. As DNA, the CDR3 is TGTGCCAGCAGACAGGGAGCCGATGCTAACTATGGCTACACCTTC. Encoded protein: CASRQGADANYGYTF.

The rearrangement joins TRBV5-1 to TRBJ1-3; D might be TRBD1 (6 bases). CDR3 length: 13 residues. Germline-derived CDR1 and CDR2 are SGHRS and YFSETQ. V was trimmed by 2 bases and J by 4 bases, leaving 7 bases between them. This chain's CDR3 is CASSFDRGNTIYF. CDR3 DNA sequence: TGCGCCAGCAGCTTCGACAGGGGAAACACCATATATTTT.

V is TRBV12-5 and J is TRBJ2-3; D is perhaps TRBD1 (6 bases). V was trimmed by 6 bases and J by 3 bases, leaving 13 bases between them. The germline gives CDR1 LGHNT, CDR2 FRNRAP. The CDR3 loop spans 14 amino acids. CDR3 region: CASGAGARTDTQYF. In DNA, the CDR3 is TGTGCTAGTGGGGCAGGGGCTAGGACAGATACGCAGTATTTT.

The chain uses TRBV25-1 and TRBJ2-7; TRBD1 matches 8 bases. This CDR3 region has 15 residues. V lost 2 bases and J lost 0; bases outside the gene matches: 3. In germline, CDR1 is MGHDK, CDR2 SYGVNS. For the CDR3, the DNA is TGTGCCAGCAGTGAAGGACAGGGACCCTCCTACGAGCAGTACTTC. Translated, it gives CASSEGQGPSYEQYF.

The DNA of the CDR3 is TGTGCCAGCAGCTTGGGTTGGGGGTCAGCGGGAGTAGGTGAGCAGTTCTTC. Its translation: CASSLGWGSAGVGEQFF. The chain uses TRBV5-6 and TRBJ2-1; 8 bases line up with TRBD2. Germline-derived CDR1 and CDR2 are SGHDT and YYEEEE. The ends lost 0 bases at V and 9 bases at J; junction bases unmatched: 14. The CDR3 spans 17 residues.

In its sample, this clone was seen a few times. The chain employs TRBV5-6 and TRBJ2-7, with D unclear. Trimming stripped 2 bases from V and 5 bases from J, with 11 bases between. Germline values: CDR1 SGHDT, CDR2 YYEEEE. The CDR3 is made up of 13 amino acids. The CDR3 protein is CASSFLPDHEQYF. The DNA of the CDR3 is TGTGCCAGCAGCTTTTTACCGGACCACGAGCAGTACTTC.

The V and J genes are TRBV6-5 and TRBJ2-7, with D possibly TRBD1 on 6 matching bases. Trimming took 2 bases from V and 0 from J, leaving 11 bases between them. Germline V gives CDR1 MNHEY, CDR2 SVGAGI. CDR3 length: 15 residues. The CDR3 here is CASSYAGQNSYEQYF. CDR3 sequence (DNA): TGTGCCAGCAGTTACGCAGGACAGAACTCCTACGAGCAGTACTTC.

V usage is TRBV27 and J usage is TRBJ2-3, with 7 bases aligning to TRBD1. Germline V gene sequence: CDR1 MNHEY, CDR2 SMNVEV (reference sequence). This CDR3 has 16 amino acids. The V and J ends lost 8 bases and 2 bases, in that order; junction bases with no gene match: 13. The DNA of the CDR3 is TGTGCCAGCCGTAGATCCGGACAGGAGATCACAGATACGCAGTATTTT. Translated: CASRRSGQEITDTQYF.

This chain connects TRBV24-1 to TRBJ2-7; 9 bases align to TRBD1. Germline V lookup: CDR1 KGHDR, CDR2 SFDVKD. The CDR3 is 16 residues long. J lost 0 bases, V lost 5 bases, and 7 bases had no gene match. The CDR3 nucleotides read TGTGCCACCAGTGCTACCGGGACAGGGAGCTCCTACGAGCAGTACTTC. Protein: CATSATGTGSSYEQYF.

This chain uses TRBV27 with TRBJ1-6; 7 bases fit TRBD1. Germline CDR1 reads MNHEY; CDR2 reads SMNVEV (reference sequence). Trimming took 5 bases from V and 10 from J; bases not matched to a gene: 8. The CDR3 totals 14 residues. CDR3 DNA sequence: TGTGCCAGCAGTCACTCGACAGGGACCTCACCCCTCCACTTT. It translates to CASSHSTGTSPLHF.

This clone was picked up a small number of times. This chain joins TRBV19 and TRBJ2-6; D unclear. The CDR3 sequence is 15 residues long. Germline V CDR1 and CDR2: LNHDA, SQIVND (reference sequence). The ends were cut back, 3 bases at V and 4 bases at J, with 10 bases in the middle. CDR3 region: CASSIVLAGANVLTF. CDR3 in DNA: TGTGCCAGTAGTATCGTTCTGGCCGGGGCCAACGTCCTGACTTTC.

CDR3 sequence reads: CASSVSGYEQYF. The CDR3 DNA follows: TGCGCCAGCAGTGTTTCGGGTTACGAGCAGTACTTC. The V call is TRBV10-2, the J call TRBJ2-7; D unclear. This CDR3 spans 12 amino acids. The V gene lost 4 bases and the J gene lost 4 bases, with 8 bases spanning the gap. Germline V CDR1 and CDR2: WSHSY, SAAADI.

The chain recombines TRBV29-1 with TRBJ2-5; no clear D gene. The germline V gene has CDR1 SQVTM and CDR2 ANQGSEA. The V gene lost 4 bases and the J gene lost 0 bases, with 3 bases spanning the gap. The CDR3 totals 11 residues. The CDR3: CSVANQETQYF. CDR3 sequence (DNA): TGCAGCGTTGCCAACCAAGAGACCCAGTACTTC.